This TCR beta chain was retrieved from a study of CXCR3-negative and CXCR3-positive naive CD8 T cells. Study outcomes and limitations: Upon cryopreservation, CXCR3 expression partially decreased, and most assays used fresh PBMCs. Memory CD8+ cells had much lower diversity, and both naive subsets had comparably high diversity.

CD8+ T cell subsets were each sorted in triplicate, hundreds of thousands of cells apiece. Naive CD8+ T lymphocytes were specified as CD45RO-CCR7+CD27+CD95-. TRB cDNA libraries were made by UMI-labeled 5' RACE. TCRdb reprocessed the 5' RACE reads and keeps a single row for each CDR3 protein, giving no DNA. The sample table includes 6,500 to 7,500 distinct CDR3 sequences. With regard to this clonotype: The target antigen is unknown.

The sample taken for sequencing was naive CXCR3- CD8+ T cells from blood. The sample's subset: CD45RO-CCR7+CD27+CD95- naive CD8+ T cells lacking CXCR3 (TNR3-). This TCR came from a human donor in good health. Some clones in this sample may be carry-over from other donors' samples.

The CDR3: CASSLEGSGAENEQFF. The chain links TRBV7-6 to TRBJ2-1; checking the TCRdb D call of TRBD2 is not possible without DNA. The CDR3 runs 16 residues. Germline loops: CDR1 SGHVS, CDR2 FNYEAQ.